Here is one T cell receptor (beta chain) with its context. In the authors' methods: Estimated nucleated cell counts came from reference gene primer amplification. Generated by immunoSEQ multiplex PCR, the TCRdb table keeps only in-frame clones and is missing some. V and J calls and clone size are those listed in that table; D and trimming were worked out from the DNA. Of 200,000 to 250,000 clones listed, 75% to 85% were seen once; the top ten hold roughly 5%. This entry is derived from a study of blood T cell repertoires in COVID-19. Study as a whole: COVID-19 samples collected from the United States, Italy and Spain covered acute and convalescent phases.

Trimming cost V 7 bases and J 12 bases; bases outside gene matches: 9. Looked up from germline, CDR1 is LNHDA and CDR2 is SQIVND (reference sequence). CDR3 size: 12 residues. The chain combines TRBV19 with TRBJ2-1; 7 nucleotides align to TRBD2. The clonotype originates from a human donor in a cohort sampled during active COVID-19. The sample consisted of peripheral blood. Written as DNA, the CDR3 is TGTGCCAGTACTACCCCCCCTAGCGGGCAGTTCTTC. Amino acid sequence: CASTTPPSGQFF.